The 20 T cell receptor beta chains presented below share a single source sample, sequenced in a study of T cell repertoires in aging, cancer and after chemotherapy. TCR beta rearrangements were amplified from peripheral blood genomic DNA. A mixed TRB-A/B primer pool amplified rearranged TRB by multiplex touch-down PCR. TCRdb fed the multiplex PCR reads into MiXCR, producing one record per CDR3 protein. The top ten hold about 38% of the sample, which has 1,400 or so distinct CDR3 sequences, around three fifths seen once. Material: blood. Receptors originate from a human donor with a blood cancer.

The gene calls are TRBV30 and TRBJ1-5, with 10 bases that match TRBD1. Germline CDR1 is GTSNPN and CDR2 is SVGIG (reference sequence). The ends lost 4 bases at V and 9 bases at J; junction bases unmatched: 6. The CDR3 loop spans 13 amino acids. CDR3 nucleotides: TGTGCCTGGAAAGGGACAGGGGTTGGGCCCCAGCATTTT. It translates to CAWKGTGVGPQHF.

The chain uses TRBV6-5 and TRBJ2-1; 11 nucleotides agree with TRBD1. With 6 bases clipped from V and 9 bases from J, the junction kept 16 bases outside the gene matches. Germline assignment: CDR1 MNHEY and CDR2 SVGAGI. The CDR3 totals 17 residues. CDR3 nucleotides: TGTGCCAGCAGACCCTGGACAGGGGGCGCGGCGGGGGGTGAGCAGTTCTTC. This codes for CASRPWTGGAAGGEQFF.

Note on this clonotype: The CDR3 does not close with the conserved phenylalanine or tryptophan, likely indicating a read error. The gene calls are TRBV7-4 and TRBJ1-6, with 9 bases lining up with TRBD1. Trimming cost V 5 bases and J 10 bases; bases outside gene matches: 9. This CDR3 spans 15 amino acids. The V gene's germline CDR1 is SGHVT and CDR2 SQSDAQ. The CDR3 spells CASSLTGQGYSPLHY. The CDR3 coding sequence is TGTGCCAGCAGCCTCACGGGACAGGGTTACTCACCCCTCCACTAT.

This clonotype occurred a few times. V gene TRBV6-6 combines with J gene TRBJ2-5; D call uncertain. The CDR3 runs to 12 residues. Germline V gene data show CDR1 as MNHNY and CDR2 as SVGAGI (reference sequence). Between the trimmed V and J ends, which lost 7 bases and 1 base, there was a span of 7 bases. The CDR3 sequence is CASNEVQETQYF. CDR3 DNA sequence: TGTGCCAGCAATGAGGTCCAAGAGACCCAGTACTTC.

This clonotype has more than one count but fewer than ten. For the CDR3, the DNA is TGTGCCAGCAGTTTAGCGCTTACGGGGACTCAGGGCAATCAGCCCCAGCATTTT. This encodes CASSLALTGTQGNQPQHF. The J gene is TRBJ1-5, the V gene TRBV12-3 or TRBV12-4, with D possibly matching TRBD1 (5 bases). This CDR3 has 18 amino acids. Trimming removed 0 bases at V and 2 bases at J, with 17 bases between.

This chain uses TRBV7-2 with TRBJ1-6; D unresolved. This CDR3 has 15 amino acids. Germline V gives CDR1 SGHTA, CDR2 FQGNSA. Trimming removed 3 bases at V and 7 bases at J, with 13 bases between. CDR3 residues: CASSLRTVENSPLHF. CDR3 in DNA: TGTGCCAGCAGCTTGCGTACAGTCGAGAATTCACCCCTCCACTTT.

The rearrangement joins TRBV29-1 to TRBJ2-2; D may be TRBD2 (6 bases). CDR1 and CDR2 from the germline V gene are SQVTM and ANQGSEA. Deletions cut 4 bases from V and 4 bases from J, with 13 bases between. The CDR3 length is 14 residues. CDR3 sequence (DNA): TGCAGCGTTGGTAGGCAGGGAGGCACCGGGGAGCTGTTTTTT. This gives the protein CSVGRQGGTGELFF.

This clonotype came up once. The chain is built from TRBV27 and TRBJ2-3, with 7 positions matching TRBD2. Trimming cost V 0 bases and J 2 bases; bases outside gene matches: 2. The CDR3 runs to 15 residues. Germline-derived CDR1 and CDR2 are MNHEY and SMNVEV (reference sequence). The CDR3 region has the DNA TGTGCCAGCAGTTTATCGGGACTACACACAGATACGCAGTATTTT. It encodes CASSLSGLHTDTQYF.

The chain couples TRBV20-1 to TRBJ2-1; 8 bases match TRBD2. The CDR3 runs to 16 residues. V lost 5 bases, J lost 6 bases, and 15 bases stayed unmatched. Germline assignment: CDR1 DFQATT and CDR2 SNEGSKA (reference sequence). The CDR3 sequence is CSARRGREVGTNEQFF. CDR3 coding DNA: TGCAGTGCTCGACGTGGGCGGGAGGTAGGGACCAATGAGCAGTTCTTC.

The CDR3 coding sequence is TGTGCCAGCAGTCGGGCGGCGGGTGAGACCCAGTACTTC. This gives the protein CASSRAAGETQYF. The V gene is TRBV6-5, the J gene TRBJ2-5, with D tentatively TRBD2 (5 bases). Per the germline V gene, CDR1 is MNHEY and CDR2 is SVGAGI. V was trimmed by 5 bases and J by 5 bases, leaving 12 bases between them. The CDR3 covers 13 residues.

This chain connects TRBV6-5 to TRBJ2-6; D ambiguous. The CDR3 extends over 15 amino acids. V was shortened by 5 bases and J by 0 bases, with 8 bases between the two germline ends. The V gene's germline CDR1 is MNHEY and CDR2 SVGAGI. CDR3 sequence (DNA): TGTGCCAGCAGTGAATACCCCTCTGGGGCCAACGTCCTGACTTTC. It encodes CASSEYPSGANVLTF.

This clonotype was seen a handful of times. This chain uses TRBV15 with TRBJ2-1; the match to TRBD2 covers 9 bases. With 0 bases clipped from V and 9 bases from J, the junction kept 12 bases outside the gene matches. The CDR3 is 17 amino acids. Germline CDR1 reads LNHNV; CDR2 reads YYDKDF (reference sequence). The CDR3 loop reads CATSRDMMAGGPGEQFF. The CDR3, as DNA: TGTGCCACCAGCAGAGATATGATGGCGGGAGGGCCCGGTGAGCAGTTCTTC.

Points on this clonotype: Mismatch with germline at one junction end may stem from a read error. V and J are TRBV7-9 and TRBJ2-3; no reliable D call. CDR1 and CDR2 from the germline V gene are SEHNR and FQNEAQ (reference sequence). This CDR3 spans 13 amino acids. The chain's CDR3 is CASSLASTDTQYF. The CDR3 DNA reads TGTGCCAGCAGCTTAGCGAGCACGGATACGCAGTATTTT.

The genes are TRBV6-5 and TRBJ1-1; 7 nucleotides line up with TRBD1. CDR1 MNHEY and CDR2 SVGAGI come from the germline V gene. V shed 6 bases, J shed 0 bases, and the junction held 10 bases outside the gene matches. CDR3 size: 16 residues. The CDR3 nucleotides read TGTGCCAGCAGAAGGGGACAGAACCTTCTGAACACTGAAGCTTTCTTT. It codes for CASRRGQNLLNTEAFF.

The chain couples TRBV19 to TRBJ1-2; TRBD1 agrees at 10 bases. The CDR3 runs 15 residues. The germline V gene encodes CDR1 LNHDA and CDR2 SQIVND (reference sequence). The V and J ends lost 7 bases and 4 bases, in that order; junction bases with no gene match: 9. CDR3 in amino acids: CASIDPGTGVYGYTF. The DNA for the CDR3 is TGTGCCAGTATCGATCCAGGGACAGGGGTCTATGGCTACACCTTC.

The chain links TRBV6-5 to TRBJ2-1, with 10 bases matching TRBD1. The CDR3 spans 17 residues. CDR1 MNHEY and CDR2 SVGAGI come from the germline V gene. V lost 6 bases and J lost 1; bases outside the gene matches: 9. The CDR3 DNA reads as TGTGCCAGCAGACCTCAAAGGGGACAGGGGTCCTACAATGAGCAGTTCTTC. It codes for CASRPQRGQGSYNEQFF.

This chain links TRBV12-3 or TRBV12-4 with TRBJ2-2, with 14 nucleotides matching TRBD2. Losses at the gene ends were 6 bases for V and 0 bases for J; bases not matched to a gene: 3. This CDR3 spans 17 amino acids. The CDR3 nucleotides are TGTGCCAGCAGGGGACTAGCGGGGGACGCGAACACCGGGGAGCTGTTTTTT. Residues: CASRGLAGDANTGELFF.

This chain links TRBV6-5 with TRBJ1-2; possibly TRBD1 for D (5 bases). V was cut by 0 bases and J by 2 bases, with 7 bases left in between. This CDR3 is built from 14 residues. The V gene's germline CDR1 is MNHEY and CDR2 SVGAGI. The CDR3 coding sequence is TGTGCCAGCAGTTACTCGAGGGGAAACTATGGCTACACCTTC. The encoded protein is CASSYSRGNYGYTF.

The table lists this clonotype with a few counts. This chain uses TRBV7-2 with TRBJ2-5; 13 positions agree with TRBD2. V trimming: 0 bases; J trimming: 0 bases; junction bases outside the gene matches: 7. Germline values: CDR1 SGHTA, CDR2 FQGNSA. This CDR3 contains 19 residues. The CDR3 is CASSLAPWTSGGHQETQYF. DNA of the CDR3: TGTGCCAGCAGCTTAGCGCCTTGGACTAGCGGGGGCCACCAAGAGACCCAGTACTTC.

This chain joins TRBV27 and TRBJ2-5; 11 bases align to TRBD2. The ends lost 4 bases at V and 4 bases at J; junction bases unmatched: 11. Germline V gene data show CDR1 as MNHEY and CDR2 as SMNVEV (reference sequence). There are 17 residues in the CDR3. The CDR3 region is CASSSLLTSGAGETQYF. CDR3 in DNA: TGTGCCAGCAGTTCACTATTGACTAGCGGGGCGGGAGAGACCCAGTACTTC.